This T cell receptor (beta chain) is drawn from a study of cytomegalovirus exposure and HLA in healthy donors. Study results and caveats: In vitro testing confirmed a few CMV-associated chains as specific for CMV antigens. The likely origin of a cluster of highly shared sequence variants was a sequencing artifact.

The CDR3 contains 14 residues. Deletions cut 5 bases from V and 4 bases from J, with 15 bases between. Germline V gives CDR1 SGDLS, CDR2 YYNGEE. 60 Vbeta and 13 Jbeta primers were used in PCR. As handled by the study authors: Unique TCR beta chains totaled 80 million to 100 million in a later count, with roughly 11 million of them shared. Profiling relied on immunoSEQ multiplex PCR, and the TCRdb table lists in-frame clones only, not all of them. V and J calls and clone size are copied from that table; D and trimming were computed from the DNA. The sample records some 160,000 clones, 77% being singletons. Remarks on this clone: No antigen is known for it.

This chain uses TRBV9 with TRBJ1-1, with D perhaps matching TRBD1 (6 bases). This clonotype originated in a woman in her twenties or thirties in good health and CMV-seronegative. The sequenced sample consisted of PBMCs. CDR3 loop: CASRGGGGATEAFF. The CDR3 nucleotides are TGTGCCAGCAGAGGGGGAGGGGGGGCCACTGAAGCTTTCTTT.